One sample yielded the 2 T cell receptor beta chains listed below, sequenced in a study of T cells after yellow fever vaccination. TCRdb fed the 5' RACE reads into MiXCR, producing one record per CDR3 protein. The sample has hundreds of thousands of distinct CDR3 sequences; 7.5% to 9.5% are singletons. The source material was CD4+ T cells sorted from PBMCs, sampled 5 days after the yellow fever booster vaccination. The source of these receptors is a man between 18 and 35 years old who received the YFV17D yellow fever vaccine.

This clonotype has a handful of counts. The chain is built from TRBV28 and TRBJ1-1; D may be TRBD1 (5 bases). The CDR3 is made up of 16 amino acids. Germline values: CDR1 MDHEN, CDR2 SYDVKM. The germline V and J ends were trimmed by 7 bases and 7 bases, with 25 bases remaining between them. CDR3 coding DNA: TGTGCCAGCACCCTCCCCGGGACTGGCCCCTTCGGTGAAGCTTTCTTT. It yields the protein CASTLPGTGPFGEAFF.

This clonotype was seen more than once but under ten times. J is TRBJ2-5 and V is TRBV15; the match to TRBD1 covers 10 bases. CDR3 length: 15 amino acids. CDR1 LNHNV and CDR2 YYDKDF come from the germline V gene (reference sequence). Losses at the gene ends were 2 bases for V and 6 bases for J; bases not matched to a gene: 6. The CDR3 loop is CATSRTTGGEKTQYF. CDR3 nucleotide sequence: TGTGCCACCAGCAGAACGACAGGGGGCGAAAAGACCCAGTACTTC.